This T cell receptor beta chain is from a study of T cell changes during pregnancy in multiple sclerosis. TCRdb keeps only in-frame clones here, not all; method: immunoSEQ multiplex PCR. The table lists more than 95,000 clones, approximately 94% of them singletons. V lost 3 bases, J lost 7 bases, and 12 bases lay in between. The length of the CDR3 is 13 residues. Germline CDR1 reads MGHRA; CDR2 reads YSYEKL. The starting material was peripheral blood, obtained after pregnancy. The V gene is TRBV4-1, the J gene TRBJ1-2, with D possibly TRBD1 on 6 matching bases. The TCR originated in a female donor with multiple sclerosis, enrolled in a pregnancy study. CDR3 DNA sequence: TGCGCCAGCAGCCAGGACAGCTGGGGTGGCTACACCTTC. Its translation: CASSQDSWGGYTF.